Listed below are T cell receptor beta chains from one sample, sequenced in a study of T cell repertoires in cytomegalovirus infection. No antigens are known for them. TCRdb independently ran MiXCR on the reads; one entry per CDR3 protein. The table lists a few hundred thousand distinct CDR3 sequences, roughly 43% of them singletons. The sequencing used cultured PBMCs, collected from culture after CMV antigen stimulation. The receptors stem from a human donor in good health (CMV status not recorded). Some clones in this sample may be carry-over from other donors' samples. The conserved cysteine and the conserved F or W are not part of the CDR3 here. The order of the fields is V gene, clone size, CDR3 protein. The size of a clone is reported for some rows only, either as once, few or many, or as a class for expanded clones.

TRBV2 | few | ASSGGYNEQF
TRBV7-9 | . | ASIRGWKSQETQY
TRBV7-2 | . | ASSLMRAGTDTQY
TRBV10-3 | once | ATGQGVDGYT
TRBV7-2 | . | ASSLLRGNEQF
TRBV7-2 | few | ASTPGAKVQY
TRBV2 | few | ASNLLAGGNEQF
TRBV6-1 | few | ASSEAVGGETQY
TRBV12-5 | . | ASAHLNEQY
TRBV5-1 | . | ASSPRTSGRGEQF
TRBV11-3 | . | ASSPVRGGASGELF
TRBV6-1 | . | ASSEALGVTEAF
TRBV4-1 | . | ASSQGSGGSTGELF
TRBV19 | . | ASMASAEPTSGRHTQY
TRBV7-2 | . | ASSDPPGNTIY
TRBV19 | few | ASSIIGDLAF
TRBV7-2 | . | ASSLGVLSSSY
TRBV7-2 | few | ASSYTSGVYEQY
TRBV7-6 | few | ASSLETSGQIYEQY
TRBV7-6 | . | ASSLIQSTDMGGYT
TRBV11-2 | few | ASSSATGMSSYEQY
TRBV7-2 | few | ASSSRMVGGPETQY
TRBV20-1 | . | SASTGSGLSEQF
TRBV28 | . | ASSPTGRANNQPQH
TRBV18 | . | ASSPPALAVNEQF
TRBV7-8 | few | ASSLDAWGGGTSYEQY
TRBV6-5 | few | ASSYTGVGETQY
TRBV7-2 | . | ASSLAARVKAF
TRBV6-1 | . | ASSGLGALMFYEQY
TRBV4-1 | . | ASSLRLAGASYEQY
TRBV11-2 | few | ASSLRGGVTGELF
TRBV19 | . | ASRGQGSQYNEQF
TRBV10-3 | . | AIAALAGSYNEQF
TRBV10-3 | few | AISWTVSAKETQY
TRBV11-2 | . | ASSSDRENTEAF
TRBV18 | . | ASSPPTAMGTEAF
TRBV9 | . | ASSAAGAEEQY
TRBV4-1 | . | ASSPRRPHGQF
TRBV7-2 | . | ASSFGRDGEAF
TRBV28 | few | ASSPDGRYGYT
TRBV6-5 | few | ASRTGTSGNTQY
TRBV30 | . | AWSVASNQPQH
TRBV20-1 | . | SARVILSIETQY
TRBV10-3 | . | AIREDYQETQY
TRBV7-8 | . | ASSPDMAGYSNQPQH
TRBV7-9 | . | ASSSQEDTQY
TRBV7-2 | many | ASRLGSSNEQF
TRBV2 | . | ASSEVGRDGPLH
TRBV7-2 | . | ASSIGQASGTQY
TRBV12-3/TRBV12-4 | . | ASTPNRITEAF
TRBV10-3 | few | AINSGTQETQY
TRBV7-9 | few | ASSQTAWETQY
TRBV7-2 | . | ASTPGSGYNEQF
TRBV7-9 | . | ASSLVATGANVLT